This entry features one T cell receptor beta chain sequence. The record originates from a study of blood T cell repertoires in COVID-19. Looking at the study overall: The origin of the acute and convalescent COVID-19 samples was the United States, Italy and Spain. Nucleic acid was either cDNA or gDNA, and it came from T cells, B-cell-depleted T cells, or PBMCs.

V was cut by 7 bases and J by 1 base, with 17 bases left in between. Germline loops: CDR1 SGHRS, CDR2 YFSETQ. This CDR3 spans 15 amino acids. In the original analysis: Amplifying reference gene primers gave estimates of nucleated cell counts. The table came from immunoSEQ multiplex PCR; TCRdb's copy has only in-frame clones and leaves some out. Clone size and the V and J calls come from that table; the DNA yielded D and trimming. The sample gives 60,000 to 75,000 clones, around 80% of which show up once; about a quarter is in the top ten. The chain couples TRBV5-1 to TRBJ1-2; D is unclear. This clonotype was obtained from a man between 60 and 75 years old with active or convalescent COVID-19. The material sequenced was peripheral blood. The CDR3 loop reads CASGPAGGGNYGYTF. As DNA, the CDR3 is TGCGCCAGCGGCCCAGCAGGAGGTGGTAACTATGGCTACACCTTC.